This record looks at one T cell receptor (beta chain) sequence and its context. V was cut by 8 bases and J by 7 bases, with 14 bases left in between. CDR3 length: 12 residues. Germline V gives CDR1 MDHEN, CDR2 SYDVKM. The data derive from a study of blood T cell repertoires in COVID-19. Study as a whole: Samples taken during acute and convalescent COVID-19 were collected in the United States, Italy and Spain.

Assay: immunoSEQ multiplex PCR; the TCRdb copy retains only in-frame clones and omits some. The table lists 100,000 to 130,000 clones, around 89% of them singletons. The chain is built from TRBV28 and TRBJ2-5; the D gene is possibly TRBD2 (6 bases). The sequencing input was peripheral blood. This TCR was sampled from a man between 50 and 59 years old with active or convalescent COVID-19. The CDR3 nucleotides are TGTGCCAGCCTCGGGCGAGCGGGGACCCAGTACTTC. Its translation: CASLGRAGTQYF.